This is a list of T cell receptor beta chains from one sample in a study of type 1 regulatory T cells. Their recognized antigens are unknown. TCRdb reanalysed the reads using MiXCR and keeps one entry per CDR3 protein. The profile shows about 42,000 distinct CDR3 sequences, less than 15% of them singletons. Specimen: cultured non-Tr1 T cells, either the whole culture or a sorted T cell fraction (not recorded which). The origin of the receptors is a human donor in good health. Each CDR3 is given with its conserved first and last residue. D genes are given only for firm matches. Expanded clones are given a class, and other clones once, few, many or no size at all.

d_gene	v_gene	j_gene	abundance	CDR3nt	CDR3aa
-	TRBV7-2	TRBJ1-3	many	TGTGCCAGCAAACGCGGGTCCGGAAACACCATATATTTT	CASKRGSGNTIYF
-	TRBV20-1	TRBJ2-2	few	TGCAGTGCTTTGATTCCTAACACCGGGGAGCTGTTTTTT	CSALIPNTGELFF
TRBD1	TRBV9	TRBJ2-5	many	TGTGCCAAATCGGCCCACGGACAGGGGCGAAAGACCCAGTACTTC	CAKSAHGQGRKTQYF
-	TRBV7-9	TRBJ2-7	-	TGTGCCAGCAGTAAACTGGGACTGGTTTACGAGCAGTACTTC	CASSKLGLVYEQYF
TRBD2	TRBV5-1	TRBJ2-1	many	TGCGCCAGCAGCCCGGAGGCGGGAGGAGTCTACAATGAGCAGTTCTTC	CASSPEAGGVYNEQFF
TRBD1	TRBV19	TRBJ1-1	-	TGTGCCAGTAGTTCGCAGGGGGCGACTGAAGCTTTCTTT	CASSSQGATEAFF
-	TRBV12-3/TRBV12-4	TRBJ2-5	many	TGTGCCAGCAGTTTAAGGAGGATCGAGACCCAGTACTTC	CASSLRRIETQYF
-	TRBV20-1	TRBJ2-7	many	TGCAGTGACCAGAGCGGTATCGCCTCCTACGAGCAGTACTTC	CSDQSGIASYEQYF
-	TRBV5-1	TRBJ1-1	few	TGCGCCAGCAGCGCAGGACCGTCGAACACTGAAGCTTTCTTT	CASSAGPSNTEAFF
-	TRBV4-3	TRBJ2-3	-	TGCGCCAGCAGCCAAGAAAACCTCGTGGGATCTACGCAGTATTTT	CASSQENLVGSTQYF
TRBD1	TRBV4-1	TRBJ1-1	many	TGCGCCAGCAGCGAAGGGACAGGGACTGAAGCTTTCTTT	CASSEGTGTEAFF
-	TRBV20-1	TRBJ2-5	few	TGCAGTGCGACACGCGGAGGGGAGACCCAGTACTTC	CSATRGGETQYF
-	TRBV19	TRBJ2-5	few	TGTGCCAGTAGCTCAGGGGCGTTGGAGACCCAGTACTTC	CASSSGALETQYF
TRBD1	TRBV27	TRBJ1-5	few	TGTGCCAGCAGTCCAAGACAGGGGGCGAATCCGCCCCAGCATTTT	CASSPRQGANPPQHF
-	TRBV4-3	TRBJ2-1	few	TGCGCCAGCAGCCCATCCCCCACTCTGGGCCTCGAAGGGAATGAGCAGTTCTTC	CASSPSPTLGLEGNEQFF
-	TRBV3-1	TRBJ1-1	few	TGTGCCAGCAGCCAAGCAGGGCTGAACACTGAAGCTTTCTTT	CASSQAGLNTEAFF
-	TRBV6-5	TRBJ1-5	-	TGTGCCAGCAGCGCAGACAGCTATCAGCCCCAGCATTTT	CASSADSYQPQHF
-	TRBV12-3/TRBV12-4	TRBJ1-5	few	TGTGCCAGCAACCTGGATGGGGCAGGGAGTGCTCAGCCCCAGCATTTT	CASNLDGAGSAQPQHF
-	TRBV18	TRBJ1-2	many	TGTGCCAGCTCACCAAATGGGGCAGGGACCTCGGATGGCTACACCTTC	CASSPNGAGTSDGYTF
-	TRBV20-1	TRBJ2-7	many	TGCAGTGCAAACGGACAGAACTACGAGCAGTACTTC	CSANGQNYEQYF
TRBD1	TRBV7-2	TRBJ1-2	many	TGTGCCAGCAGCCCGCGGACAGGGATCGGCTACACCTTC	CASSPRTGIGYTF
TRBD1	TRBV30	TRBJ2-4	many	TGTGCTGTCGGGGGGACAGGGAAGGGCGGCATTCAGTACTTC	CAVGGTGKGGIQYF
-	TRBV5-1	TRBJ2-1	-	TGCGCCAGCAGCCTGGGCGGTCAGCTGCCCTACAATGAGCAGTTCTTC	CASSLGGQLPYNEQFF
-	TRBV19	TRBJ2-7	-	TGTGCCAGTAGTATAGCGGGAGCAAGCAACGAGCAGTACTTC	CASSIAGASNEQYF
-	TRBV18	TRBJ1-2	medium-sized	TGTGCCAGCTCACCACCGACAGGAGCAAACTATGGCTACACCTTC	CASSPPTGANYGYTF
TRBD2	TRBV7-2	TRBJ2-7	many	TGTGCCAGCAGCATAACCGGGACTACATACGAGCAGTACTTC	CASSITGTTYEQYF
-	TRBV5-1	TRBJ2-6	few	TGCGCCAGCAGCTTGGGCCGGGTCACGGACTCTGGGGCCAACGTCCTGACTTTC	CASSLGRVTDSGANVLTF
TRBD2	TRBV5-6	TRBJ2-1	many	TGTGCCAGCAGCTTACGGACTAGCTACAATGAGCAGTTCTTC	CASSLRTSYNEQFF
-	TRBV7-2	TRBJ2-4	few	TGTGCCAGCAGCTCACCGGGACACCTAGCCAAAAACATTCAGTACTTC	CASSSPGHLAKNIQYF
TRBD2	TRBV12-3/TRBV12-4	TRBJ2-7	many	TGTGCCAGCAGTACCGGACTAGCGGGGTTCTACGAGCAGTACTTC	CASSTGLAGFYEQYF
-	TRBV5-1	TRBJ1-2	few	TGCGCCAGCAGCTTGGTGGCAGGAAGGTACACCTTC	CASSLVAGRYTF
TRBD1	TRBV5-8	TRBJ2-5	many	TGTGCCAGCAGTGGGGGGACAGGAGGAAACCAGTACTTC	CASSGGTGGNQYF
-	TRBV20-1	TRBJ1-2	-	TGCAGTGCTCGTGGAACCGGGAGCCGAGGAGGCTACACCTTC	CSARGTGSRGGYTF
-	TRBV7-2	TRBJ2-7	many	TGTGCCAGCAGCTTTTCTCCGACGGGGATATACGAGCAGTACTTC	CASSFSPTGIYEQYF
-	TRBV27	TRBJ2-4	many	TGTGCCAGCAGTTTATCCGGGGGTAACATTCAGTACTTC	CASSLSGGNIQYF
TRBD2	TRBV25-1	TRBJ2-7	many	TGTGCCAGCAGTACGGGAGGGGCGCGTGAGCAGTACTTC	CASSTGGAREQYF
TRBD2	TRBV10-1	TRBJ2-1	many	TGCGCCAGCAGCGGGCGACTAGCGGGGATGGATGAGCAGTTCTTC	CASSGRLAGMDEQFF
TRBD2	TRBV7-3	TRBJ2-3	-	TGTGCCAGCAGCGTAGGACTAGCGGCAGATACGCAGTATTTT	CASSVGLAADTQYF
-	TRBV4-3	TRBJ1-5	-	TGCGCCAGCAGCCAAGGGGCAGGGAAGCCCCAGCATTTT	CASSQGAGKPQHF
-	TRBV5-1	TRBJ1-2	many	TGCGCCAGCAGCTTGGCCAACAGGGATATGAACTATGGCTACACCTTC	CASSLANRDMNYGYTF
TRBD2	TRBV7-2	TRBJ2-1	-	TGTGCCAGCAGCGGAGGACTAGTCTCGTCTCAGTTCTTC	CASSGGLVSSQFF
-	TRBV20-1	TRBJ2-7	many	TGCAGTGCTAGGAGCACGGTCTACGAGCAGTACTTC	CSARSTVYEQYF
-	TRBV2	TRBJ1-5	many	TGTGCCAGCAGTGTAATGGACGGACGTTGGGAGCCCCAGCATTTT	CASSVMDGRWEPQHF
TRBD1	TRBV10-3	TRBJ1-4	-	TGTGCCATCAGTGAGTCGCAGACAGGGCCTAATGAAAAACTGTTTTTT	CAISESQTGPNEKLFF
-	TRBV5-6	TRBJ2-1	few	TGTGCCAGCAGCTTGAACAATGAGCAGTTCTTC	CASSLNNEQFF
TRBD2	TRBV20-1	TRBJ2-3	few	TGCAGTGCTGAGCCCCAAGGACTAGATCTCACAGATACGCAGTATTTT	CSAEPQGLDLTDTQYF